This paragraph covers one TCR beta chain sequence. Its antigen is still unknown. The data were taken from a study of beta chain features in type 1 diabetes. Expressed TCRB transcripts were sequenced because the entire RNA isolate underwent reverse transcription. Naive, central memory and regulatory T cell samples yielded about 3.9 million reads on average. Some clones are missing from TCRdb's copy, which holds only in-frame ones; the method was immunoSEQ multiplex PCR. This table has some 200,000 clones, 16% appearing once. Findings and limits, study-wide: Highly expressing activated T cells could be over-counted with a cDNA template. Type 1 diabetes patients showed a moderate but significant shortening of TCRB CDR3s in all four CD4+ subsets. A definitive answer on HLA type influencing TCRB rearrangement was not reached here.

CDR1 is SGHRS and CDR2 is YFSETQ in the germline V gene. The CDR3 spans 14 residues. The V end lost 0 bases, the J end lost 3 bases, and 9 bases lay between the germline ends. The chain uses TRBV5-1 and TRBJ1-1, with D unresolved. This TCR was recovered from a man aged 25-40 years with type 1 diabetes. Material for sequencing was naive CD4+ T cells from blood. CDR3 protein: CASSLASADTEAFF. DNA for the CDR3: TGCGCCAGCAGCTTGGCCTCGGCGGACACTGAAGCTTTCTTT.